One sample yielded the 26 T cell receptor beta chains listed below, sequenced in a study of T cell therapy after organ transplantation. No antigen is known for these receptors. Time point indicated: 20-29 weeks after completion of therapy. The protocol was immunoSEQ multiplex PCR, while the TCRdb copy is restricted to in-frame clones and leaves out a portion. In the table there are 15,000 to 20,000 clones, less than 90% of which are singletons. The specimen comprised CD8+ T cells from blood, sampled after autologous CMV-specific T cell therapy. Source of these receptors: a human patient who had received a solid organ transplant and had CMV disease. Some T cells may possibly be graft donor cells.

This chain uses TRBV6-6 with TRBJ2-1; D may be TRBD2 (5 bases). V was clipped by 4 bases and J by 10 bases, with 14 bases between them. In germline, CDR1 is MNHNY, CDR2 SVGAGI (reference sequence). CDR3 length equals 13 residues. CDR3 DNA: TGTGCCAGCAGTTGGACCAGGACGGGAGAGCAGTTCTTC. Translated, it gives CASSWTRTGEQFF.

This rearrangement joins TRBV4-2 to TRBJ1-2; 7 bases match TRBD1. J gave up 8 bases and V 0 bases, and 3 bases lay outside the gene matches. Per germline, CDR1 LGHNA and CDR2 YNFKEQ. The CDR3 is made up of 13 amino acids. In DNA form, the CDR3 reads TGTGCCAGCAGCCAAGATGGAGGGGGCGGCTACACCTTC. Its protein is CASSQDGGGGYTF.

The rearrangement joins TRBV7-9 to TRBJ2-7, with D uncertain. V was clipped by 3 bases and J by 0 bases, with 0 bases between them. Germline V CDR1 and CDR2: SEHNR, FQNEAQ (reference sequence). CDR3 size: 11 residues. The CDR3 spells CASSFSYEQYF. The CDR3 nucleotides read TGTGCCAGCAGCTTCTCCTACGAGCAGTACTTC.

The V gene is TRBV19, the J gene TRBJ1-2; no clear D. In germline, CDR1 is LNHDA, CDR2 SQIVND (reference sequence). CDR3 length: 12 residues. The ends were cut back, 7 bases at V and 4 bases at J, with 10 bases in the middle. CDR3 sequence reads: CASTSGPYGYTF. CDR3 nucleotides: TGTGCCAGTACCAGTGGGCCCTATGGCTACACCTTC. The complete variable domain, with remaining parts taken from reference TRBV19 and TRBJ1-2, reads DGGITQSPKYLFRKEGQNVTLSCEQNLNHDAMYWYRQDPGQGLRLIYYSQIVNDFQKGDIAEGYSVSREKKESFPLTVTSAQKNPTAFYLCASTSGPYGYTFGSGTRLTVV.

This clone was counted once. The chain is built from TRBV11-2 and TRBJ1-1; D gene unclear. The CDR3 has 13 amino acids. Germline V gene lookup returns CDR1 SGHAT and CDR2 FQNNGV. The V end lost 1 base, the J end lost 11 bases, and 14 bases lay between the germline ends. For the CDR3, the DNA is TGTGCCAGCAGCTTAGGCCGACCCGGCAGGGCTTTCTTT. It specifies CASSLGRPGRAFF.

V is TRBV2 and J is TRBJ2-1; tentative D call: TRBD2 (5 bases). The ends were cut back, 7 bases at V and 2 bases at J, with 9 bases in the middle. The CDR3 is 13 residues long. CDR1 is SNHLY and CDR2 is FYNNEI in the germline V gene. The CDR3 coding sequence is TGTGCCAGCACAGCGGCAGCCTACAATGAGCAGTTCTTC. The encoded protein is CASTAAAYNEQFF.

The chain recombines TRBV4-2 with TRBJ2-3, with 13 bases lining up with TRBD2. The CDR3 consists of 17 residues. With V trimmed by 3 bases and J by 3 bases, 6 bases remained unmatched. Germline CDR1 and CDR2: LGHNA and YNFKEQ. CDR3 sequence: CASSHTPTSGGTDTQYF. The CDR3, as DNA: TGTGCCAGCAGCCACACACCGACTAGCGGGGGGACAGATACGCAGTATTTT.

V and J are TRBV18 and TRBJ2-7, with TRBD1 matching over 7 bases. V was clipped by 7 bases and J by 3 bases; unmatched bases: 12. Looked up from germline, CDR1 is KGHSH and CDR2 is LQKENI. The CDR3 is 15 residues long. CDR3 sequence reads: CASCLGRTGDYEQYF. The CDR3 DNA reads TGTGCCAGCTGCCTCGGTCGGACAGGTGACTACGAGCAGTACTTC.

In its sample, this clone was seen once. The rearrangement uses TRBV4-1 and TRBJ1-1; TRBD1 is a possible D gene (5 bases). Germline V gene sequence: CDR1 MGHRA, CDR2 YSYEKL. CDR3 length: 16 amino acids. V was clipped by 5 bases and J by 2 bases, with 18 bases between them. CDR3 in DNA: TGCGCCAGCAGCTCAATTTTCAGGGAGGGTAACACTGAAGCTTTCTTT. The encoded protein is CASSSIFREGNTEAFF.

V and J are TRBV29-1 and TRBJ1-2, with 8 bases fitting TRBD1. In germline, CDR1 is SQVTM, CDR2 ANQGSEA. The CDR3 loop spans 17 amino acids. V trimming: 0 bases; J trimming: 5 bases; junction bases outside the gene matches: 14. DNA for the CDR3: TGCAGCGTTGAAGATCTAGTAGGACAGGGCATTCGGTATGGCTACACCTTC. Amino acid sequence: CSVEDLVGQGIRYGYTF.

This clone ranks as large. V gene TRBV5-8 combines with J gene TRBJ2-1; 8 nucleotides line up with TRBD2. Germline assignment: CDR1 SGHTS and CDR2 YDEGEE. The junction had 18 bases not matched to a gene; V was cut back by 3 bases and J by 10 bases. The CDR3 spans 17 residues. Here the CDR3 DNA reads TGTGCCAGCAGCTCCAGTAGGGGCGGGGGGCCACATCGCGAGCAGTTCTTC. Translating it yields CASSSSRGGGPHREQFF.

The chain combines TRBV11-2 with TRBJ2-3; D may correspond to TRBD1 or TRBD2 (5 bases each). Between the trimmed V and J ends, which lost 2 bases and 1 base, there was a span of 13 bases. This CDR3 has 16 amino acids. Germline loops: CDR1 SGHAT, CDR2 FQNNGV. This CDR3 reads CASSLTGRLRTDTQYF. The DNA of the CDR3 is TGTGCCAGCAGCTTAACGGGACGCCTCCGCACAGATACGCAGTATTTT.

The rearrangement uses TRBV19 and TRBJ1-5; D not resolved. The CDR3 runs 15 residues. Trimming removed 3 bases at V and 0 bases at J, with 9 bases between. Germline V lookup: CDR1 LNHDA, CDR2 SQIVND (reference sequence). CDR3 DNA: TGTGCCAGTAGTATGGGATACCATAGCAATCAGCCCCAGCATTTT. Encoded protein: CASSMGYHSNQPQHF. The full variable domain, completed using reference TRBV19 and TRBJ1-5, is DGGITQSPKYLFRKEGQNVTLSCEQNLNHDAMYWYRQDPGQGLRLIYYSQIVNDFQKGDIAEGYSVSREKKESFPLTVTSAQKNPTAFYLCASSMGYHSNQPQHFGDGTRLSIL.

For the CDR3, the DNA is TGTGCCAGCAGCTTAGCGGGGGGCCTAACTAGCACAGATACGCAGTATTTT. It yields the protein CASSLAGGLTSTDTQYF. This chain links TRBV7-3 with TRBJ2-3; 8 bases align to TRBD2. The V and J ends lost 2 bases and 0 bases, in that order; junction bases with no gene match: 7. In germline, CDR1 is SGHTA, CDR2 FQGTGA. The length of the CDR3 is 17 residues.

The gene calls are TRBV27 and TRBJ2-1, with a weak D call TRBD1 (6 bases). Germline V gives CDR1 MNHEY, CDR2 SMNVEV (reference sequence). V was trimmed by 5 bases and J by 10 bases, leaving 24 bases between them. The CDR3 sequence is 16 residues long. The CDR3 protein is CASSLSDSPPQAEQFF. CDR3 DNA sequence: TGTGCCAGCAGTCTTTCGGACAGTCCCCCCCAGGCGGAGCAGTTCTTC.

The chain joins TRBV27 to TRBJ2-7; a weak D match, TRBD1 (6 bases). The CDR3 runs 18 residues. CDR1 is MNHEY and CDR2 is SMNVEV in the germline V gene (reference sequence). V shed 1 base and J shed 4 bases, with 23 bases lying between them. The CDR3 DNA is TGTGCCAGCAGTTTATTGGGACATCGGCAAATAAGGGGATACGAGCAGTACTTC. This encodes CASSLLGHRQIRGYEQYF.

The V gene is TRBV7-2, the J gene TRBJ1-4; the match to TRBD1 covers 9 bases. Per the germline V gene, CDR1 is SGHTA and CDR2 is FQGNSA. V dropped 0 bases and J dropped 3; count of bases not matched to a gene: 5. The CDR3 covers 17 residues. This CDR3 reads CASSLAARTGANEKLFF. In DNA, the CDR3 is TGTGCCAGCAGCTTAGCCGCCAGGACAGGGGCTAATGAAAAACTGTTTTTT.

This clone has a single count. The chain couples TRBV6-1 to TRBJ2-7; TRBD1 agrees at 11 bases. The CDR3 is 15 residues long. With V trimmed by 6 bases and J by 4 bases, 8 bases remained unmatched. The germline V gene has CDR1 MNHNS and CDR2 SASEGT. In DNA form, the CDR3 reads TGTGCCAGCAGGAAGGGACAGGGGGTCGGTTACGAGCAGTACTTC. It specifies CASRKGQGVGYEQYF.

The chain employs TRBV6-5 and TRBJ2-3, with D tentatively TRBD1 or TRBD2 (5 bases each). CDR1 is MNHEY and CDR2 is SVGAGI in the germline V gene. This CDR3 is built from 13 residues. The V end was cut by 1 base, the J end by 6 bases, with 8 bases between. The CDR3 is CASSYLGDDTQYF. The CDR3 region has the DNA TGTGCCAGCAGTTACTTAGGGGACGATACGCAGTATTTT.

This rearrangement joins TRBV4-1 to TRBJ2-1; D is uncertain. V was trimmed by 0 bases and J by 1 base, leaving 10 bases between them. This CDR3 comprises 16 residues. CDR1 is MGHRA, CDR2 YSYEKL, per germline. The DNA of the CDR3 is TGCGCCAGCAGCCAAGAATCGAGCCATTCCTACAATGAGCAGTTCTTC. Residues: CASSQESSHSYNEQFF.

The J gene is TRBJ2-1, the V gene TRBV6-5, with D unclear. Trimming cost V 0 bases and J 8 bases, with 5 bases left between them. This CDR3 spans 12 amino acids. The germline CDR1 and CDR2 sequences are MNHEY and SVGAGI. CDR3 amino acids: CASSYSRYEQFF. Written as DNA, the CDR3 is TGTGCCAGCAGTTACTCGAGGTATGAGCAGTTCTTC.

This chain uses TRBV11-3 with TRBJ2-1; 7 bases align to TRBD2. The CDR3 is 15 amino acids. Germline CDR1 and CDR2: SGHNT and YENEEA. Losses at the gene ends were 1 base for V and 0 bases for J; bases not matched to a gene: 0. The CDR3 coding sequence is TGTGCCAGCAGCTTAGGCGGGAGCTCCTACAATGAGCAGTTCTTC. Translating it yields CASSLGGSSYNEQFF. The full variable domain, with the rest looked up from reference TRBV11-3 and TRBJ2-1, is EAGVVQSPRYKIIEKKQPVAFWCNPISGHNTLYWYLQNLGQGPELLIRYENEEAVDDSQLPKDRFSAERLKGVDSTLKIQPAELGDSAVYLCASSLGGSSYNEQFFGPGTRLTVL.

The chain has TRBV19 and TRBJ1-2, with 8 nucleotides matching TRBD1. CDR3 length equals 13 residues. The V and J ends lost 9 bases and 4 bases, in that order; junction bases with no gene match: 7. Germline V gene data show CDR1 as LNHDA and CDR2 as SQIVND (reference sequence). This CDR3 is CASLDRVIYGYTF. The CDR3 DNA is TGTGCCAGCCTGGACAGGGTAATCTATGGCTACACCTTC.

The chain is built from TRBV7-3 and TRBJ2-7, with D tentatively TRBD1 or TRBD2 (5 bases each). V was pared by 5 bases and J by 5 bases, with 13 bases between. This CDR3 spans 13 amino acids. The germline gives CDR1 SGHTA, CDR2 FQGTGA. The CDR3 DNA is TGTGCCAGCAGCCCGGGACGTGCCCACGAGCAGTACTTC. This gives the protein CASSPGRAHEQYF.

This clone was seen a handful of times. The V and J genes are TRBV27 and TRBJ2-5, with TRBD1 matching 9 bases. The CDR3 is made up of 14 amino acids. V lost 6 bases and J lost 3; bases outside the gene matches: 5. CDR1 is MNHEY and CDR2 is SMNVEV in the germline V gene (reference sequence). The CDR3: CASSLGQGEETQYF. CDR3 nucleotide sequence: TGTGCCAGCAGCTTGGGACAGGGCGAAGAGACCCAGTACTTC.

The rearrangement uses TRBV6-5 and TRBJ1-2, with TRBD1 matching over 9 bases. The CDR3 covers 15 residues. Germline V lookup: CDR1 MNHEY, CDR2 SVGAGI. Trimming took 0 bases from V and 7 from J; bases not matched to a gene: 6. The CDR3 DNA is TGTGCCAGCAGTTACTCGGAGGGGACAGGGTCTGGCTACACCTTC. Its translation is CASSYSEGTGSGYTF.